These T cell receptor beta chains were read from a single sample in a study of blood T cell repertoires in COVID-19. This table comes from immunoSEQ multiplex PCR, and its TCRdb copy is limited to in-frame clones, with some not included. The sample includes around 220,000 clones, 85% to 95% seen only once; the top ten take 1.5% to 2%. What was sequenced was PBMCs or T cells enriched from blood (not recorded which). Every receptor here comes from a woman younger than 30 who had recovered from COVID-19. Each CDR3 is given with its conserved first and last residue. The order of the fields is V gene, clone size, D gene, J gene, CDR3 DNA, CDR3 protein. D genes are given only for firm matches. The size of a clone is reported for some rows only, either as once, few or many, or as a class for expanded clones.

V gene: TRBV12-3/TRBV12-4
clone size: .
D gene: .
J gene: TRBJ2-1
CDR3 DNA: TGTGCCAGCAGTTTTAACAACGAGCAGTTCTTC
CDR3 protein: CASSFNNEQFF

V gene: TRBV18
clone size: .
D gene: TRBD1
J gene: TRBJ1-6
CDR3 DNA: TGTGCCAGCTCAGCATCTACCGGGACAGGAAAGGATTCACCCCTCCACTTT
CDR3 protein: CASSASTGTGKDSPLHF

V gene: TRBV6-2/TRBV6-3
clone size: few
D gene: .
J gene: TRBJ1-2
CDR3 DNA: TGTGCCAGCAGCCTTCTGGGGGCGCCCGGCTACACCTTC
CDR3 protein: CASSLLGAPGYTF

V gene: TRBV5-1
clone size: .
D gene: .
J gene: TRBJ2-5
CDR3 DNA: TGCGCCAGCAGCCCGGCCGGCGGAGAAGAGACCCAGTACTTC
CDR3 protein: CASSPAGGEETQYF

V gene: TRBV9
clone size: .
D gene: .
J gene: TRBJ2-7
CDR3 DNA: TGTGCCAGCAGCACCGCAGGGGAGCAGTACTTC
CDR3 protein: CASSTAGEQYF

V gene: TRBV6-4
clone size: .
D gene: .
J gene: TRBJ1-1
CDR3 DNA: TGTGCCAGCAGTCCCCAGGGAGGTACTGAAGCTTTCTTT
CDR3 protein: CASSPQGGTEAFF

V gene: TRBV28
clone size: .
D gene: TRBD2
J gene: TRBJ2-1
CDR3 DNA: TGTGCCAGCAGTCAAGCGGGAGGGCGATTCGGTGAGCAGTTCTTC
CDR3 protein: CASSQAGGRFGEQFF

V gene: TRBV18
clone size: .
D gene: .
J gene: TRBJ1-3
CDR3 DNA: TGTGCCAGCTCACCAGAGACAGGCTACACCATATATTTT
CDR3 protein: CASSPETGYTIYF

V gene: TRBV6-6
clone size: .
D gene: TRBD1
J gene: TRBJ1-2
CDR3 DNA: TGTGCCAGCAGTACGACAGGGACTTCGGGCGGCTACACCTTC
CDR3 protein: CASSTTGTSGGYTF

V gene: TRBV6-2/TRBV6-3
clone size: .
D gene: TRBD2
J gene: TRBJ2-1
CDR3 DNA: TGTGCCAGCAGTTACGGGGGGGAAAACAATGAGCAGTTCTTC
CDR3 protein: CASSYGGENNEQFF

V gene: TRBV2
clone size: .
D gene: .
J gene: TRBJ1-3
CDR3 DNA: TGTGCCAGCAGCAACTCTGGAAACACCATATATTTT
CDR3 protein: CASSNSGNTIYF

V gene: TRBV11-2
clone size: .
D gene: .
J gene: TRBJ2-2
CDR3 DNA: TGTGCCAGCAGCTTAGATTGGACTATAGCGGGGGAGCTGTTTTTT
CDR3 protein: CASSLDWTIAGELFF

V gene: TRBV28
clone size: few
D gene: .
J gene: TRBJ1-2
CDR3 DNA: TGTGCCAGCAGTCTGCGGGGACGACGTGATAGCTACACCTTC
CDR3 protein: CASSLRGRRDSYTF

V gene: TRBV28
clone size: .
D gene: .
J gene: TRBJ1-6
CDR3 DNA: TGTGCCAGCAGTTTATTGGGGGGGCAATATAATTCACCCCTCCACTTT
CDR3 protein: CASSLLGGQYNSPLHF

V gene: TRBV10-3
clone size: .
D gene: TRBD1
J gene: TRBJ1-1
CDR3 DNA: TGTGCCATCAGTGAGAGAGGGGGCAGGGACGTCTCTGAAGCTTTCTTT
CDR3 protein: CAISERGGRDVSEAFF

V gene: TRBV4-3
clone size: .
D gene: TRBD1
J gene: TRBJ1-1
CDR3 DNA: TGCGCCAGCAGCCAGAACAGGGGATGGACTGAAGCTTTCTTT
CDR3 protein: CASSQNRGWTEAFF

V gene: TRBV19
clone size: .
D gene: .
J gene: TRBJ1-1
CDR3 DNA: TGTGCCAGTAAAGAGTACTCGATCTTCATGAACACTGAAGCTTTCTTT
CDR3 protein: CASKEYSIFMNTEAFF

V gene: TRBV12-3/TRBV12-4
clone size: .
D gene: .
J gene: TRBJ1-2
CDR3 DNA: TGTGCCAGCAGTACAGGGAACTATGGCTACACCTTC
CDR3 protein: CASSTGNYGYTF

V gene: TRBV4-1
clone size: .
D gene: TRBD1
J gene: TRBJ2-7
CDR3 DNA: TGCGCCAGCAGCCTAGGGGGACAGGGCGGCTACGAGCAGTACTTC
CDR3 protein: CASSLGGQGGYEQYF

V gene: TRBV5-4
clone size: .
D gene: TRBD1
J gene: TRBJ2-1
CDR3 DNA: TGTGCCAGCAGTTCCCGGACAGGGGGCGATGAGCAGTTCTTC
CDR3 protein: CASSSRTGGDEQFF

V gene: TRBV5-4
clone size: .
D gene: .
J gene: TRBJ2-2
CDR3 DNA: TGTGCCAGCAGCCACGGTGGGAGCACCGGGGAGCTGTTTTTT
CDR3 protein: CASSHGGSTGELFF

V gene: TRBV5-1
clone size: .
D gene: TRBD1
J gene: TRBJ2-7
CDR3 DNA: TGCGCCAGCAGCGAGGGACAGGGCAGCAACGAGCAGTACTTC
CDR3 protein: CASSEGQGSNEQYF

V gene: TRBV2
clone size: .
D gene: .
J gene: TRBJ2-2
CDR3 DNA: TGTGCCAGCAGAGCGGACAGAGCGAACACCGGGGAGCTGTTTTTT
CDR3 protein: CASRADRANTGELFF

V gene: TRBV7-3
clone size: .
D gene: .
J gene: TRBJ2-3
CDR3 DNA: TGTGCCAGCAGCTTAAAACCTTCTAATACGCAGTATTTT
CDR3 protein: CASSLKPSNTQYF

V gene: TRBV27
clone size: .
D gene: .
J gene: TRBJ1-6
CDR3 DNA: TGTGCCAGCAGTTTACAGGGGACGAGAGCATCACCCCTCCACTTT
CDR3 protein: CASSLQGTRASPLHF

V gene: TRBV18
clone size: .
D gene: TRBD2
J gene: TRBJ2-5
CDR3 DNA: TGTGCCAGCTCACCTAGCGGGGCAGAGACCCAGTACTTC
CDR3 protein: CASSPSGAETQYF